This record covers a single TCR beta chain. What it recognizes is unknown. The data originate from a study of T cell repertoires in cytomegalovirus infection. The overall study: Well-studied HLA-B-restricted epitopes and recently identified HLA-C-restricted epitopes of CMV were both used in the study.

The germline V gene has CDR1 SGHDT and CDR2 YYEEEE. This CDR3 is built from 14 residues. Deletions cut 6 bases from V and 6 bases from J, with 19 bases between. Findings of the study overall: CMV-specific TCR beta clonotypes restricted by HLA-C dominated the ex vivo response.

Via MiXCR, TCRdb re-called the reads, giving one row per CDR3 protein. The sample lists under 350,000 distinct CDR3 sequences, about 20% occurring once. This sample comprised cultured PBMCs, obtained from culture after CMV antigen stimulation. The sequence was collected from a human donor in good health (CMV status not recorded). Some clones in this sample may be carry-over from other donors' samples. The rearrangement uses TRBV5-6 and TRBJ2-7, with D perhaps being TRBD1 or TRBD2 (5 bases each). In DNA form, the CDR3 reads TGTGCCAGCACCAAGGGGAGACAGTTGATCGAGCAGTACTTC. It specifies CASTKGRQLIEQYF.